A single sample is the source of the 8 T cell receptor beta chains below, sequenced in a study of cytomegalovirus exposure and HLA in healthy donors. The repertoire was sequenced with immunoSEQ multiplex PCR; TCRdb's copy has only in-frame clones and lacks some. The table records approximately 81,000 clones, 85% to 95% of them present only once. Sequencing input: PBMCs. The receptors originated from a man between 18 and 35 years old in good health and CMV-seronegative.

The chain couples TRBV6-5 to TRBJ2-6; no firm D call. With 2 bases removed from V and 4 bases from J, the gap between germline ends came to 9 bases. From germline, CDR1 is MNHEY and CDR2 SVGAGI. The CDR3 runs to 15 residues. CDR3 loop: CASSYRQAGANVLTF. CDR3 sequence (DNA): TGTGCCAGCAGTTACCGGCAGGCCGGGGCCAACGTCCTGACTTTC.

The V gene is TRBV21-1, the J gene TRBJ1-1; the table's D call of TRBD1 was not tested on the DNA. TRBV21-1 is described as a pseudogene. The CDR3 is 14 residues long. The DNA for the CDR3 is TGTGCCAGCACCCCACAGGGACGGAACACTGAAGCTTTCTTT. Its translation is CASTPQGRNTEAFF.

This clone was detected once. The rearrangement links TRBV27 to TRBJ2-6, with TRBD1 matching over 9 bases. The CDR3 spans 20 residues. With V trimmed by 3 bases and J by 0 bases, 12 bases remained unmatched. The germline CDR1 and CDR2 sequences are MNHEY and SMNVEV (reference sequence). The CDR3 coding sequence is TGTGCCAGCAGTTTGAGATGGACAGGGGCCTATAGCTCTGGGGCCAACGTCCTGACTTTC. Residues: CASSLRWTGAYSSGANVLTF.

This clone was picked up one time. CDR3 in DNA: TGTGCCTGGAGTGTACCCAGGTTGGCGGGGGGAGTGGAGACCCAGTACTTC. This codes for CAWSVPRLAGGVETQYF. The chain has TRBV30 and TRBJ2-5; 8 bases align to TRBD2. V lost 0 bases and J lost 5; bases outside the gene matches: 14. Germline assignment: CDR1 GTSNPN and CDR2 SVGIG (reference sequence). The CDR3 contains 17 residues.

The CDR3 DNA reads as TGTGCCAGCAGCCCACAGGGGATTGATCAGCCCCAGCATTTT. Residues: CASSPQGIDQPQHF. V usage is TRBV7-9 and J usage is TRBJ1-5; 7 bases fit TRBD1. Trimming cost V 5 bases and J 5 bases; bases outside gene matches: 6. The germline CDR1 and CDR2 sequences are SEHNR and FQNEAQ (reference sequence). The length of the CDR3 is 14 residues.

The chain uses TRBV5-1 and TRBJ2-7; 7 bases align to TRBD2. This CDR3 contains 12 residues. Per germline, CDR1 SGHRS and CDR2 YFSETQ. V trimming: 4 bases; J trimming: 7 bases; junction bases outside the gene matches: 5. Written as DNA, the CDR3 is TGCGCCAGCAGCGGGAGGGCGGGGGAGCAGTACTTC. This gives the protein CASSGRAGEQYF.

The genes are TRBV19 and TRBJ1-1, with D unclear. Deletions cut 6 bases from V and 5 bases from J, with 25 bases between. The CDR3 extends over 17 amino acids. Germline V gene sequence: CDR1 LNHDA, CDR2 SQIVND (reference sequence). As DNA, the CDR3 is TGTGCCAGTAGCCCCCCGTCCGGGATGGGGTTGGGGACTGAAGCTTTCTTT. Encoded protein: CASSPPSGMGLGTEAFF.

The gene calls are TRBV6-5 and TRBJ1-5, with 10 bases lining up with TRBD1. Germline-derived CDR1 and CDR2 are MNHEY and SVGAGI. The CDR3 consists of 14 residues. V shed 5 bases, J shed 5 bases, and the junction held 3 bases outside the gene matches. In DNA form, the CDR3 reads TGTGCCAGCAGTCGGGACAGGGGAGATCAGCCCCAGCATTTT. Translated: CASSRDRGDQPQHF.